This TCR beta chain appears in the sequencing data of a study of T cells in Graves' hyperthyroidism and ophthalmopathy. Template material for amplifying TCR beta CDR3 regions consisted of RNA transcripts. TCR CDR3 regions were first amplified by RT-PCR with HTBI primers. TCRdb fed the multiplex PCR reads into MiXCR, producing one record per CDR3 protein. The sample yields around 430,000 distinct CDR3 sequences, about 16% seen once. The study defined stable Graves' hyperthyroidism as no ophthalmopathy progression within 18 months. In regard to this clonotype: What it recognizes is unknown.

CDR1 and CDR2 from the germline V gene are LGHDT and YNNKEL (reference sequence). The V gene lost 1 base and the J gene lost 2 bases, with 18 bases spanning the gap. This CDR3 is built from 18 residues. General study results and limits: Most thyroid clonotypes with frequency above 0.001 were detected in blood. Ophthalmopathy stood apart from stable hyperthyroidism in a 13 V-J model. Ophthalmopathy was model-predicted a median about 6.9 months pre-onset.

Material: blood. The chain uses TRBV3-1 and TRBJ2-1, with D perhaps matching TRBD1 or TRBD2 (5 bases each). The source is a woman aged 25 to 39 with Graves' hyperthyroidism. CDR3 region: CASSQGGSGRRAYNEQFF. For the CDR3, the DNA is TGTGCCAGCAGCCAAGGGGGTTCGGGGCGGAGAGCCTACAATGAGCAGTTCTTC.